This T cell receptor (beta chain) was captured in a study of spatial heterogeneity in lung cancer. Study context: A unique TCR and UMI combination showed up more than ten times in raw reads, on average.

This clonotype has only a few counts. Its antigen is undetermined. Time point here: sample taken at primary tumor resection. TCRs were sequenced from unsorted whole RNA of tumor, nontumor lung or PBMC. General study findings and limits: Resection saw ubiquitous expanded tumor TCRs appear in blood more than follow-up did.

A unique molecular identifier was carried by every single TCR cDNA molecule. TCRdb passed the 5' RACE reads through MiXCR, listing each CDR3 protein once. Altogether about 45,000 distinct CDR3 sequences are present, roughly 15% being singletons, with the ten largest covering about 60%. The sequence was collected from a male donor with early-stage non-small cell lung cancer. This specimen was PBMCs, taken at surgery.

CDR3 amino acids: CASSELMDWSNEQFF. The DNA for the CDR3 is TGTGCCAGCAGTGAACTGATGGACTGGAGCAATGAGCAGTTCTTC. J is TRBJ2-1 and V is TRBV6-1; the D gene is possibly TRBD2 (5 bases). The CDR3 spans 15 residues. Per the germline V gene, CDR1 is MNHNS and CDR2 is SASEGT. With 2 bases removed from V and 6 bases from J, the gap between germline ends came to 14 bases.